This T cell receptor (beta chain) was identified in a study of radiotherapy plus CTLA-4 blockade in lung cancer. Study as a whole: About a sixth of enrolled patients responded objectively, and roughly 31% had disease control.

Germline V gene lookup returns CDR1 LNHDA and CDR2 SQIVND (reference sequence). CDR3 length: 17 amino acids. J gave up 9 bases and V 6 bases, and 16 bases lay outside the gene matches. Assay: immunoSEQ multiplex PCR; the TCRdb copy retains only in-frame clones and omits some. The table lists tens of thousands of clones, about 88% of them singletons, with around 0.87% in the top ten. The genes are TRBV19 and TRBJ2-1; TRBD2 aligns across 11 bases. The TCR sequence derives from a human donor with non-small cell lung cancer who had stable disease on radiotherapy plus ipilimumab. The sequenced sample was peripheral blood, obtained from a patient treated with radiotherapy plus ipilimumab. CDR3 sequence: CASSAEPLAGGPGEQFF. In DNA, the CDR3 is TGTGCCAGTAGCGCGGAACCCTTAGCGGGAGGGCCTGGTGAGCAGTTCTTC.